The source of this T cell receptor beta chain is a study of blood T cell repertoires in COVID-19. On the study more broadly: COVID-19 samples, acute and convalescent, were from the United States, Italy and Spain. PBMCs, B-cell-depleted T cells, or T cells provided the cDNA or gDNA that made up the material.

CDR3 length equals 13 residues. V lost 4 bases and J 8 bases, leaving 11 bases between the germline ends. Germline V CDR1 and CDR2: LGHDT, YNNKEL (reference sequence). Original handling: Amplification of reference gene primers provided the estimated nucleated cell counts. The assay was immunoSEQ multiplex PCR, and TCRdb's table has in-frame clones only and misses some. The DNA was the basis for D and trimming; V, J and clone size are from that table. Of about 140,000 clones listed, 80% to 90% are singletons. Sequenced sample: peripheral blood. The chain carries TRBV3-1 (or the pseudogene TRBV3-2) and TRBJ1-4; the D gene is possibly TRBD1 (5 bases). The sequence was obtained from a man in his sixties with active or convalescent COVID-19. The chain's CDR3 is CASSPGYGEKLFF. CDR3 sequence (DNA): TGTGCCAGCAGCCCAGGGTACGGGGAAAAACTGTTTTTT.